The sequence of this T cell receptor (beta chain) was determined in a study of T cell repertoires in cytomegalovirus infection. This CDR3 has 15 amino acids. The V and J ends lost 1 base and 6 bases, in that order; junction bases with no gene match: 6. Germline assignment: CDR1 SEHNR and CDR2 FQNEAQ (reference sequence). TCRdb ran MiXCR on the reads and lists one entry per CDR3 protein. The table lists about 890,000 distinct CDR3 sequences, approximately 31% of them singletons. Turning to this clonotype: Its antigen is currently unknown.

The TCR originated in a human donor in good health (CMV status not recorded). Some clones in this sample may be carry-over from other donors' samples. This rearrangement joins TRBV7-9 to TRBJ1-2; TRBD1 matches at 9 bases. The specimen was cultured CD8+ T cells from PBMCs, collected from culture after CMV antigen stimulation. Here the CDR3 DNA reads TGTGCCAGCAGCTTAGTCCGGGACAGGGCTAATGGCTACACCTTC. Translating it yields CASSLVRDRANGYTF.